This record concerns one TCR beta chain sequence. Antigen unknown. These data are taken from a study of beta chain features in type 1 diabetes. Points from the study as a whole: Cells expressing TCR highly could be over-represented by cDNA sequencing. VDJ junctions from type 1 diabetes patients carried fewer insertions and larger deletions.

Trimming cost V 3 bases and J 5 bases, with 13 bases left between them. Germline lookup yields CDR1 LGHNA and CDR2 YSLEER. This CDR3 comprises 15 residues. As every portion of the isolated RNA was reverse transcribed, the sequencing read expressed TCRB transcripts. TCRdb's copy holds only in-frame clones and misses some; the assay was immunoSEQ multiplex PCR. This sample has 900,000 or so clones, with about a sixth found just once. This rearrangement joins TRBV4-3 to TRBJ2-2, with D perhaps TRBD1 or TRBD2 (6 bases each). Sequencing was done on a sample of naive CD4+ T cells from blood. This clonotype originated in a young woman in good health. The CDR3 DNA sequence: TGCGCCAGCAGCCATGGAGGGACAATTACCGGGGAGCTGTTTTTT. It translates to CASSHGGTITGELFF.